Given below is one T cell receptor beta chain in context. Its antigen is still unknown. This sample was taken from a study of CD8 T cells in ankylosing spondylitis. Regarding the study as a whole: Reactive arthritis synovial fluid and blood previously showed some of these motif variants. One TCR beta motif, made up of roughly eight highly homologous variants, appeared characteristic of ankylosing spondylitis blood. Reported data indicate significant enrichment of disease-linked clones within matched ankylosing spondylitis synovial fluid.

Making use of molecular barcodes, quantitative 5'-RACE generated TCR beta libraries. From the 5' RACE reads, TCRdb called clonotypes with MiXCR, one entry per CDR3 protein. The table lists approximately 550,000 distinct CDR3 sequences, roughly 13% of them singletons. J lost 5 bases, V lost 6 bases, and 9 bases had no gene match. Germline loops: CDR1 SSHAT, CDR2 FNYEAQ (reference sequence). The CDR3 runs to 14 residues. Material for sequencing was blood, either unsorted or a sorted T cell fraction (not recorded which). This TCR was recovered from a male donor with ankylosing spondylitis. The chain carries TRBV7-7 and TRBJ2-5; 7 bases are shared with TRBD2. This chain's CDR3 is CASSPAGSVETQYF. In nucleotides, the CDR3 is TGTGCCAGCAGTCCAGCGGGATCCGTGGAGACCCAGTACTTC.